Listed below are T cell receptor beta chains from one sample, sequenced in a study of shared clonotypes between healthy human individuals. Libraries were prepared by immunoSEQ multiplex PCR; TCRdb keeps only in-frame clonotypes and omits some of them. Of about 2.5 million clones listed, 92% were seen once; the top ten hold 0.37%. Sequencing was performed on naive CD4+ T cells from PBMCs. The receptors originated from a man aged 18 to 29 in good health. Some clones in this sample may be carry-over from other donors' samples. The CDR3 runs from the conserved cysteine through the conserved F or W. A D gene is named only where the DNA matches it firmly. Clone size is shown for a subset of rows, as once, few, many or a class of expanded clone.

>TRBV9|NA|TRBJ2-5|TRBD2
TGTGCCAGCAGCGTAGGGCTAGCGGGACCTCAAGAGACCCAGTACTTC
CASSVGLAGPQETQYF
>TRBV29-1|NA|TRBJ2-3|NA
TGCAGCGCCAGTCAGTCCACAGATACGCAGTATTTT
CSASQSTDTQYF
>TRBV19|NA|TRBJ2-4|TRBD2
TGTGCCAGTAGTAAACGACGGGGGGTTAGGGACATTCAGTACTTC
CASSKRRGVRDIQYF
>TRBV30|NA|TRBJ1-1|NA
TGTGCCTGGAGTACGAGCAGCGCTGAAGCTTTCTTT
CAWSTSSAEAFF
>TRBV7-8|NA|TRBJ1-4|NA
TGTGCCAGCAGCTTAGGAGTCGGGGAAAAACTGTTTTTT
CASSLGVGEKLFF
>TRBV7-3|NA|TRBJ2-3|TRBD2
TGTGCCAGCAGCTTAACTGCTTGGCTAGCGGGGGATACGCAGTATTTT
CASSLTAWLAGDTQYF
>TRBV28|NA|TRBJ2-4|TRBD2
TGTGCCAGCAGTTCCCTAGCGGGAGGGCCGAGCAAAAACATTCAGTACTTC
CASSSLAGGPSKNIQYF
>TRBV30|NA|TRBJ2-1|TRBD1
TGTGCCTGGAGGCAGGACAGGGTTAATGAGCAGTTCTTC
CAWRQDRVNEQFF
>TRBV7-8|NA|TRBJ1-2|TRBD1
TGTGCCAGCAGCAGAACAGGGGGTCATGGTGGCTACACCTTC
CASSRTGGHGGYTF
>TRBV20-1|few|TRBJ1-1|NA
TGCAGTGCCGGGCCCGGCACTGAAGCTTTCTTT
CSAGPGTEAFF
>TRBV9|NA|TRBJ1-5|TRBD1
TGTGCCAGCAGCACGACAGGGCGCTCCAATCAGCCCCAGCATTTT
CASSTTGRSNQPQHF
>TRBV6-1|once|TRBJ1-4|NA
TGTGCCAGCAGACGACGGGGAACTAATGAAAAACTGTTTTTT
CASRRRGTNEKLFF
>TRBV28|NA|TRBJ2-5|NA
TGTGCCAGCAGTTTTATAGTCCAAGAGACCCAGTACTTC
CASSFIVQETQYF
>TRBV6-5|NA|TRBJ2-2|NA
TGTGCCACCAAAACCGGGGAGCTGTTTTTT
CATKTGELFF
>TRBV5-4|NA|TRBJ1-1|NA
TGTGCCAGCAGCTTGGCCTTGGGCGGCACTGAAGCTTTCTTT
CASSLALGGTEAFF
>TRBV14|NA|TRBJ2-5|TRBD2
TGTGCCAGCAGCCAAGGTAGCGGGAGGCCCCGAGCGGGCGAGACCCAGTACTTC
CASSQGSGRPRAGETQYF
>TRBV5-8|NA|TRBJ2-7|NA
TGTGCCAGCCGCAGAGGGGCGCCCTTCTCCTACGAGCAGTACTTC
CASRRGAPFSYEQYF
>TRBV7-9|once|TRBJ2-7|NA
TGTGCCAGCAGCTTAGGGCCAGGGGTAACCTACGAGCAGTACTTC
CASSLGPGVTYEQYF
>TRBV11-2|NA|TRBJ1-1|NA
TGTGCCAGCAGCCTCCCCCTGTTCAGGTCTCGAAACACTGAAGCTTTCTTT
CASSLPLFRSRNTEAFF
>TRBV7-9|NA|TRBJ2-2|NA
TGTGCCAGCAGCTCAAGTCACGACAGGAGGTACACCGGGGAGCTGTTTTTT
CASSSSHDRRYTGELFF
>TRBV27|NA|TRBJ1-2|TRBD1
TGTGCCAGCAGTCCATGGACAGGGGGCATGGGCTACACCTTC
CASSPWTGGMGYTF
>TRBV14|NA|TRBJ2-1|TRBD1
TGTGCCAGCAGCCAAGTCGGGACAGTTGCCTACAATGAGCAGTTCTTC
CASSQVGTVAYNEQFF
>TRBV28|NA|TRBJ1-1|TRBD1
TGTGCCAGCAGTTTACAGACCTTGGGACAGAAACTTGAAGCTTTCTTT
CASSLQTLGQKLEAFF
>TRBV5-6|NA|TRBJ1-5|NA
TGTGCCAGCAGCCGCGGACAGAATCAGCCCCAGCATTTT
CASSRGQNQPQHF
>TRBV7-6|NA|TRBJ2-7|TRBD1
TGTGCCAGCAGCTCCTCGGGACAGGGGGCAACCGAGCAGTACTTC
CASSSSGQGATEQYF
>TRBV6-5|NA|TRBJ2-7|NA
TGTGCCAGCAGCCCATGGCTGGTAACCTACGAGCAGTACTTC
CASSPWLVTYEQYF
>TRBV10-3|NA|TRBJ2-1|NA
TGTGCCATCAGTGAGTCCTTTGCCGGGGGCAATGAGCAGTTCTTC
CAISESFAGGNEQFF
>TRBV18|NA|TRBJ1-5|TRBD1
TGTGCCAGCTCACCGACAGGGGTTAGCAATCAGCCCCAGCATTTT
CASSPTGVSNQPQHF
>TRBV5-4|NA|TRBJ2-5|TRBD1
TGTGCCAGCAGCTTAGGGACAGACTACCAAGAGACCCAGTACTTC
CASSLGTDYQETQYF
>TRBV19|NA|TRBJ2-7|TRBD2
TGTGCCAGTAGTACCCTCAGGGCTAGCGGGAGCAACGAGCAGTACTTC
CASSTLRASGSNEQYF
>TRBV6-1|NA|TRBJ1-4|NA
TGTGCCAGCAGCCGTGACAGGAGCAATGAAAAACTGTTTTTT
CASSRDRSNEKLFF
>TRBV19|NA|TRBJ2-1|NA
TGTGCCAGTAGCCTGACGGCGGGACCTTACAATGAGCAGTTCTTC
CASSLTAGPYNEQFF